The 6 T cell receptor beta chains listed next were all sequenced from one sample in a study of cytomegalovirus exposure and HLA in healthy donors. Some clones are missing from TCRdb's copy, which holds only in-frame ones; the method was immunoSEQ multiplex PCR. This sample has about 110,000 clones, with roughly 90% found just once. Sample: PBMCs. These receptors all stem from a woman between 18 and 30 years old in good health and CMV-seropositive.

The CDR3 loop is CASSLAFSVPPNSPLHF. In nucleotides, the CDR3 is TGTGCCAGCAGCTTGGCCTTTTCCGTCCCCCCGAATTCACCCCTCCACTTT. The rearrangement uses TRBV5-8 and TRBJ1-6; D is unresolved. Trimming removed 0 bases from V and 7 bases from J, with 17 bases in between. Germline CDR1 is SGHTS and CDR2 is YDEGEE. This CDR3 contains 17 residues.

This clone was picked up one time. The chain couples TRBV5-1 to TRBJ1-1; tentative D call: TRBD1 (6 bases). V was shortened by 4 bases and J by 1 base, with 11 bases between the two germline ends. Germline V gene sequence: CDR1 SGHRS, CDR2 YFSETQ. The CDR3 is 14 residues long. The DNA of the CDR3 is TGCGCCAGCAGCCCCTCACAGGGGAACACTGAAGCTTTCTTT. Residues: CASSPSQGNTEAFF.

The rearrangement uses TRBV6-1 and TRBJ1-1; TRBD1 matches 8 bases. CDR3 size: 14 residues. Looked up from germline, CDR1 is MNHNS and CDR2 is SASEGT. Germline trimming cut 6 bases from V and 1 base from J; bases unmatched to any gene: 4. In DNA, the CDR3 is TGTGCCAGCAGGTGGGGACAGGAGAACACTGAAGCTTTCTTT. Protein product: CASRWGQENTEAFF.

This chain links TRBV30 with TRBJ2-4; TRBD2 aligns across 8 bases. Germline CDR1 and CDR2: GTSNPN and SVGIG (reference sequence). The CDR3 has 16 residues. V gave up 2 bases and J gave up 2 bases; unmatched junction bases: 8. CDR3 region: CAWSSRGASTKNIQYF. The CDR3 nucleotides read TGTGCCTGGAGTTCGCGGGGGGCTAGTACCAAAAACATTCAGTACTTC.

The chain has TRBV10-2 and TRBJ2-3; TRBD2 is a possible D gene (6 bases). Germline loops: CDR1 WSHSY, CDR2 SAAADI. V lost 2 bases, J lost 4 bases, and 10 bases lay in between. This CDR3 has 14 residues. The CDR3 region is CASSEGREADTQYF. Written as DNA, the CDR3 is TGCGCCAGCAGTGAGGGCAGGGAGGCAGATACGCAGTATTTT.

V is TRBV11-2 and J is TRBJ2-7, with D possibly matching TRBD1 (6 bases). CDR1 is SGHAT, CDR2 FQNNGV, per germline. Trimming took off 0 bases at V and 2 bases at J, with 17 bases between the two ends. There are 17 residues in the CDR3. The CDR3 is CASSLEVQGSLPYEQYF. The CDR3 DNA reads TGTGCCAGCAGCTTAGAGGTTCAGGGGTCCCTTCCCTACGAGCAGTACTTC.